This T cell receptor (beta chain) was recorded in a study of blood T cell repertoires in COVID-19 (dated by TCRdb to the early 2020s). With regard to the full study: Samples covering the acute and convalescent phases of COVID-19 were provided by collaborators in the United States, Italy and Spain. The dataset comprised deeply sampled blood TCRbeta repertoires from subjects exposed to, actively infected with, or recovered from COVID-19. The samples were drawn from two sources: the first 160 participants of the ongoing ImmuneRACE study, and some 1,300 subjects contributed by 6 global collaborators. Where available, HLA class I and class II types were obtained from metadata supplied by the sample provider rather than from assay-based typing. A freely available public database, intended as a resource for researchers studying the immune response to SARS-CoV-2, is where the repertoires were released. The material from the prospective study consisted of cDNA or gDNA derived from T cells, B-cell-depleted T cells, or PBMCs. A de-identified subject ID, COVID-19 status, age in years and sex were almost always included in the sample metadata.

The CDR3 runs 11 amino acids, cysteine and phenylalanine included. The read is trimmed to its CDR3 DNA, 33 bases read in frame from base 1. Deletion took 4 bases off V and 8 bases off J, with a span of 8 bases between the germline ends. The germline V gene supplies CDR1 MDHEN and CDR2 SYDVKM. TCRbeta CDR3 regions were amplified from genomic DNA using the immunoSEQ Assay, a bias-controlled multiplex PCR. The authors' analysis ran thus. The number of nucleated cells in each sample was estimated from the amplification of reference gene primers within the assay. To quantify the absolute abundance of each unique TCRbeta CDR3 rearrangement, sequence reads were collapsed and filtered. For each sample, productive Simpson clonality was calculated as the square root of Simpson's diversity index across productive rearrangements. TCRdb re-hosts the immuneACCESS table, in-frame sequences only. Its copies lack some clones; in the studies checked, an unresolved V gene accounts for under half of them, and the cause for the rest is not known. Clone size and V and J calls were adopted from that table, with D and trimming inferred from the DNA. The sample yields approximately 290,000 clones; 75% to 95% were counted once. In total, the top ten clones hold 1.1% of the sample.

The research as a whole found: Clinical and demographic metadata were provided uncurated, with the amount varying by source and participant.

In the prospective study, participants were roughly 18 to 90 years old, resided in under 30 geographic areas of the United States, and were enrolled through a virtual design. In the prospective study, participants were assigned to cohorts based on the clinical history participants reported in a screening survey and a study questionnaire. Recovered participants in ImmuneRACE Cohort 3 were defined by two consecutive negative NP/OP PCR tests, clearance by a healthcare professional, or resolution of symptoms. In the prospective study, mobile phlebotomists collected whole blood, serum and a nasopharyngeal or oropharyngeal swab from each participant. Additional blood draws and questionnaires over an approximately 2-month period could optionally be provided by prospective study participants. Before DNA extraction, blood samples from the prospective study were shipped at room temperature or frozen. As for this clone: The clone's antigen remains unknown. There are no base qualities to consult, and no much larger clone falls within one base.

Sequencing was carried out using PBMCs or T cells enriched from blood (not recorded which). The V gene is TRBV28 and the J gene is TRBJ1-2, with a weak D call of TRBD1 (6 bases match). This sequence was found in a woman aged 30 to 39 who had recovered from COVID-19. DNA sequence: TGTGCCAGCAGTTACAGGGAGGGCTACACCTTC. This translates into CASSYREGYTF.